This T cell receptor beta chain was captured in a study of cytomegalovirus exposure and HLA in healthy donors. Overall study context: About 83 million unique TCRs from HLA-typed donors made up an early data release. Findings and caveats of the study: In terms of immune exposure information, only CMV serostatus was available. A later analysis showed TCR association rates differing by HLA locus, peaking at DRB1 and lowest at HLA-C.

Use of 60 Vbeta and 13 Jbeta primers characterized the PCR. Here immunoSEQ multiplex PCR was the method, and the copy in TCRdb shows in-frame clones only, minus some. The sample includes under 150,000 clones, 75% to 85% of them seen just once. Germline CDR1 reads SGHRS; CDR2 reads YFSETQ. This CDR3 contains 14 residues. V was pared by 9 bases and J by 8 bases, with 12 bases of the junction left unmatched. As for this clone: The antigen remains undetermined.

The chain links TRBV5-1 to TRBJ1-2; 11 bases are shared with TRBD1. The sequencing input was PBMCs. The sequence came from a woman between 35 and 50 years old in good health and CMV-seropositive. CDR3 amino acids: CATRTGQGARGYTF. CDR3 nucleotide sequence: TGCGCCACCCGAACCGGACAGGGGGCGAGAGGCTACACCTTC. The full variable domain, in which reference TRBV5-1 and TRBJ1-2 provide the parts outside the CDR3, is KAGVTQTPRYLIKTRGQQVTLSCSPISGHRSVSWYQQTPGQGLQFLFEYFSETQRNKGNFPGRFSGRQFSNSRSEMNVSTLELGDSALYLCATRTGQGARGYTFGSGTRLTVV.